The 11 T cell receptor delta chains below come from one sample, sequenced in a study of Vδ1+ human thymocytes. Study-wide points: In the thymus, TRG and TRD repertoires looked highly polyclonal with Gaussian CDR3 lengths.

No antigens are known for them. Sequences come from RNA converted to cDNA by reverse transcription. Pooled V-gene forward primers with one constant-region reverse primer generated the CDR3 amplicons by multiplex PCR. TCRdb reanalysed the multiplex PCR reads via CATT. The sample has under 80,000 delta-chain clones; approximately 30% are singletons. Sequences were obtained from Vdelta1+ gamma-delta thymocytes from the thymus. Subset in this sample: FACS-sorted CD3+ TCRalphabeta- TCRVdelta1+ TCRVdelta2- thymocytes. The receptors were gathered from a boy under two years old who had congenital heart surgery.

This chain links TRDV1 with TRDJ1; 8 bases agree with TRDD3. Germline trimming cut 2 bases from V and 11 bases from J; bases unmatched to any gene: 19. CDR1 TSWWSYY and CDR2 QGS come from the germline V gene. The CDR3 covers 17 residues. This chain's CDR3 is CALGEGAANWGYRCLIF. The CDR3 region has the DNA TGTGCTCTTGGGGAAGGTGCAGCTAACTGGGGGTATCGGTGTCTCATCTTT.

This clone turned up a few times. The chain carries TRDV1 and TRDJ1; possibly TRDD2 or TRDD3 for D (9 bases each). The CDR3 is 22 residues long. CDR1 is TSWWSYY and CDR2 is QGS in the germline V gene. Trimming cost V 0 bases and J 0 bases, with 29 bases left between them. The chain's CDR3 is CALGELAAFLRWGISYTDKLIF. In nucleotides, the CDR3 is TGTGCTCTTGGGGAACTAGCAGCCTTCCTACGATGGGGGATATCGTACACCGATAAACTCATCTTT.

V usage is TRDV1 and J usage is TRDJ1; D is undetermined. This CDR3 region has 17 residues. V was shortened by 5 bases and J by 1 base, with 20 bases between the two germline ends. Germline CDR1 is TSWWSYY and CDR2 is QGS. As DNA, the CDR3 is TGTGCTCTTGGGAGAGAGAGTGGAAGCGCTTGCACCGATAAACTCATCTTT. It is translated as CALGRESGSACTDKLIF.

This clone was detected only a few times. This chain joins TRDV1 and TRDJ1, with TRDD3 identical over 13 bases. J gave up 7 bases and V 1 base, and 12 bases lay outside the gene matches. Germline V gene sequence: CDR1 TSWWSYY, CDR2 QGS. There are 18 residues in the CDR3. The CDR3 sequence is CALGEPYFLLGDTAKLIF. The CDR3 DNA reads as TGTGCTCTTGGGGAACCCTACTTCCTACTGGGGGATACGGCTAAACTCATCTTT.

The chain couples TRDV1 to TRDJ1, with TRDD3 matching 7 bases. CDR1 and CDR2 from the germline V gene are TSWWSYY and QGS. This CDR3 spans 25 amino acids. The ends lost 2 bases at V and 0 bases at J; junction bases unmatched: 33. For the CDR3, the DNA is TGTGCTCTTGGGGAAACAGGGTATGACCTACCTTGGGGGACACGACCTCAGGTTTACACCGATAAACTCATCTTT. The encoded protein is CALGETGYDLPWGTRPQVYTDKLIF.

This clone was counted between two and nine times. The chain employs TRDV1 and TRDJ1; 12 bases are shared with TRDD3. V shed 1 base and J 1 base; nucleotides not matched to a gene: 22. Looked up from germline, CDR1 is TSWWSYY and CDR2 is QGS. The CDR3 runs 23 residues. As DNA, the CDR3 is TGTGCTCTTGGGGAACGGGCACCTTTTTATCTGGGGGATACGGGGAGGTCCACCGATAAACTCATCTTT. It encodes CALGERAPFYLGDTGRSTDKLIF.

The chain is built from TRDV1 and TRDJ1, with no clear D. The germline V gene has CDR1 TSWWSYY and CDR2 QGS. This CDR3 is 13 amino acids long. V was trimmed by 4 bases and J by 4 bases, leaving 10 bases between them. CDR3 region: CALGASKFDKLIF. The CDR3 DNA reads TGTGCTCTTGGGGCCTCAAAGTTCGATAAACTCATCTTT.

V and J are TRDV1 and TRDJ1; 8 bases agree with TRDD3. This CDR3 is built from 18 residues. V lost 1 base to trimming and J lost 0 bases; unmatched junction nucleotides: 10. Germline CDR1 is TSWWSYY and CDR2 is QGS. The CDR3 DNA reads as TGTGCTCTTGGGGAACAAATCTCTACTGGGGGGAACACCGATAAACTCATCTTT. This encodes CALGEQISTGGNTDKLIF.

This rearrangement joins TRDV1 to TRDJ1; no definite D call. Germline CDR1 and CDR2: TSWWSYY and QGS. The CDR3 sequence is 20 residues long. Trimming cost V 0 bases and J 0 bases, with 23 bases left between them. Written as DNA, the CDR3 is TGTGCTCTTGGGGAACTAGGAATTCGGCGCCGAACACGGTACACCGATAAACTCATCTTT. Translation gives CALGELGIRRRTRYTDKLIF.

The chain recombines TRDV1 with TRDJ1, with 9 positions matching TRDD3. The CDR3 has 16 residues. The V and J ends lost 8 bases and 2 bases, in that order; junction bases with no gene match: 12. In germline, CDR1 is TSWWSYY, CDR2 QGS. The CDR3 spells CALTKEGIRLTDKLIF. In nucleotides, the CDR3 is TGTGCTCTTACGAAGGAGGGGATACGGTTAACCGATAAACTCATCTTT.

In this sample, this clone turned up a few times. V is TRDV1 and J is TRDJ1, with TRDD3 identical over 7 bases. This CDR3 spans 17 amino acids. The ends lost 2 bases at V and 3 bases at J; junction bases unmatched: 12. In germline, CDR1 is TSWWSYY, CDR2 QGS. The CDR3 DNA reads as TGTGCTCTTGGGGAAGTAACGGGGGGGGATGACCCCGATAAACTCATCTTT. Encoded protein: CALGEVTGGDDPDKLIF.